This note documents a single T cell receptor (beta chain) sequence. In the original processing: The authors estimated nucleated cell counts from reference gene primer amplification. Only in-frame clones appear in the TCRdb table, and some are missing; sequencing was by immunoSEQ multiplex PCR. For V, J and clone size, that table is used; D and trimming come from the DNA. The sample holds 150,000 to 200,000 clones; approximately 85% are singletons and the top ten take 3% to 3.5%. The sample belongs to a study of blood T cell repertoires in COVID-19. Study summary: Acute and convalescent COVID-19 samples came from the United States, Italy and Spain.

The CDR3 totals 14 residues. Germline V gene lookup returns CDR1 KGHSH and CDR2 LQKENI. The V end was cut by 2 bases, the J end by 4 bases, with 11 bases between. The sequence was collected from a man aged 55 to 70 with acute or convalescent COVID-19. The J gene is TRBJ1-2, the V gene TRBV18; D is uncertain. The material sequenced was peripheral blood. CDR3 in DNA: TGTGCCAGCTCACCAGGCGGAGGAGGCTATGGCTACACCTTC. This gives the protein CASSPGGGGYGYTF.